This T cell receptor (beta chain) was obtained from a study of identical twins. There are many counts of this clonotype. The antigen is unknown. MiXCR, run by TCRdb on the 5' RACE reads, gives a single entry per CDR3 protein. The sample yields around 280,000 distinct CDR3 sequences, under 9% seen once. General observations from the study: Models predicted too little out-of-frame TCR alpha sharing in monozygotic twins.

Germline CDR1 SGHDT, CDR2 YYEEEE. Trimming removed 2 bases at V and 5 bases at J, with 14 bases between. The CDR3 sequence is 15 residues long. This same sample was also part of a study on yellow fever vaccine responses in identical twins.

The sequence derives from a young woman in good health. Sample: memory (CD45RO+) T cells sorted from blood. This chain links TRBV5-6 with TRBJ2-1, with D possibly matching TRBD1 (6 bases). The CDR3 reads CASSFAGTTNNEQFF. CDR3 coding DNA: TGTGCCAGCAGCTTTGCCGGGACAACAAACAATGAGCAGTTCTTC.